This T cell receptor beta chain was obtained from a study of CD8+ T cells in alopecia areata. The treatment here: oral pan-JAK inhibitor, 5-10 mg twice daily. This CDR3 region has 15 residues. Per germline, CDR1 LNHNV and CDR2 YYDKDF (reference sequence). V was pared by 3 bases and J by 6 bases, with 15 bases between. cDNA reverse transcribed from extracted RNA served as the sequencing template. Measured with immunoSEQ multiplex PCR; TCRdb has only the in-frame clones, and not every one. The sample has some 170,000 clones, less than 75% seen once. Broader study findings: Expanded CD8+ clones among the top 100, as well as scalp clonality, were significantly decreased by tofacitinib. Sequencing of scalp tissue also captures the resident alphabeta T cells of normal skin. Persistence in scalp and blood during tofacitinib was observed for many expanded lesional clones.

Of note for this clone: The antigen is unknown.

The J gene is TRBJ1-5, the V gene TRBV15; TRBD1 is a possible D gene (5 bases). The sequence derives from a human donor with alopecia areata. The sequences come from CD4+ T cells sorted from blood, collected between weeks 55 and 65, from a patient treated with tofacitinib. In DNA form, the CDR3 reads TGTGCCACCAGCAGTCAGGGTGGGCAGGGTCAGCCCCAGCATTTT. Translating gives CATSSQGGQGQPQHF.